The subject of this entry is one TCR beta chain. This clonotype has only a few counts. Its binding antigen is unknown. There are no base qualities to consult, and no much larger clone falls within one base. This sample was taken from a study of type 1 and type 2 diabetes patients (dated by TCRdb to about 2016). Concerning the study at large: Recruited in China, the cohort was made up of nine type 1 diabetes patients, a few type 2 diabetes patients and about 6 nondiabetic controls. Sequencing of the TCRbeta libraries was paired-end and was performed on Illumina HiSeq 2000 or MiSeq instruments. Comparing roughly 20-cycle and roughly 23-cycle amplification showed similar V gene usage, suggesting similar primer efficiencies and random PCR bias. A total of 15 million to 20 million paired-end reads was generated across the whole study. Type 2 diabetes patients were included as a disease comparison group for the type 1 diabetes patients. In the study, high-throughput sequencing was used to profile TCRbeta repertoires so that type 1 diabetes, type 2 diabetes and nondiabetic individuals could be compared. Across the study, CD4+ and CD8+ T cells were positively selected from PBMCs using CD4 or CD8 MicroBeads on MACS columns.

Overall results and qualifications from the work: Type 2 diabetes patients had few highly-expanded CD4+ clones, median one, accounting for a median roughly 4% of reads. Since just a limited number of T2D and control samples were sequenced, some T1D-only HECs might also appear in more T2D or control samples. Type 2 diabetes and control samples had highly correlated V and J gene usage patterns, with an average between-sample correlation of approximately 0.97. Study groups were not matched for age and gender, which possibly biased interpretation. High diversity was shown by type 2 diabetes repertoires, and the diversity was significantly greater than that of type 1 diabetes repertoires in both CD4+ and CD8+ T cells.

A distance of 9 bases separates the germline ends of V and J, which lose 6 bases and 6 bases respectively. The germline V gene (reference sequence) supplies CDR1 LNHDA and CDR2 SQIVND. Reading from cysteine to phenylalanine, the CDR3 counts 12 amino acids. Only the CDR3 region is kept as DNA, spanning 36 bases read in frame from base 1. Every diabetic patient fulfilled standard classification criteria for type 1 or type 2 diabetes, and glucose and C-peptide were evaluated using WHO-recommended methods. Donors were excluded if they had other autoimmune diseases or infections within the previous four weeks. Roughly 10 milliliters of peripheral blood were collected from each participant. PBMCs were isolated with LymphoPrep density separation. The instrument given in TCRdb is Illumina MiSeq. TCRbeta CDR3 amplification used genomic DNA from the sorted T cell subsets as template. The TCRbeta CDR3 region was amplified by multiplex PCR using 30 forward and 13 reverse primers. After the PCR products were purified with AMPure XP beads, a second PCR of 25 cycles was run to add indices and adaptors. Before sequencing, libraries were gel-purified with the QIAquick Gel Extraction Kit. The original pipeline was this. Paired-end reads were merged with FLASH and aligned to IMGT V, D and J germline references using IgBLAST. Reads with below 70% alignment identity to germline references were discarded, leaving some 10,000,000 reads study-wide. Following IMGT definitions, CDR3 boundaries, reading frame and productivity were assigned. Highly-expanded clones were defined as clones making up 1% or more of reads, and normalized Shannon entropy was used to measure diversity. Unpaired two-tailed t-tests were used to test group differences in Shannon entropy. TCRdb took the public reads, trimmed them with fastp at Q25, ran MiXCR for clone calling and kept in-frame beta chains. Each entry merges the rows of one CDR3 protein and shows their most common DNA and genes. TCRdb's processing, not the study's, gives the V and J calls here. For this sample there are about 270,000 distinct CDR3 sequences; approximately 50% appear just once. The ten largest clones capture roughly 13% of the sample.

Material: peripheral blood mononuclear cells (PBMCs). The origin of this receptor is a man aged 18 to 30 with type 2 diabetes. Rearrangement joined TRBV19 to TRBJ1-5, with the D gene too uncertain to name. The CDR3 region: CASRKVGQPQHF. The nucleotide sequence reads TGTGCCAGTAGGAAAGTGGGTCAGCCCCAGCATTTT.